Listed below are T cell receptor beta chains from one sample, sequenced in a study of blood T cell repertoires in COVID-19. Generated by immunoSEQ multiplex PCR, the TCRdb table keeps only in-frame clones and is missing some. Altogether about 200,000 clones are present, approximately 90% being singletons, with the ten largest covering approximately 0.5%. The sample consisted of peripheral blood. These receptors came from a man aged 45 to 65 with acute or convalescent COVID-19. The conserved cysteine and the conserved F or W are not part of the CDR3 here. Fields, in order: V gene, J gene, CDR3 protein.

>TRBV6-5|TRBJ2-4
ASRSGAKNIQY
>TRBV5-1|TRBJ2-3
ASSGDTSTDTQY
>TRBV7-2|TRBJ2-3
ASSRGQGATDTQY
>TRBV11-2|TRBJ2-2
ASSLALGVAHTGELF
>TRBV19|TRBJ1-5
ASMGGLGNQPQH
>TRBV18|TRBJ2-2
ASSPVVAPNTGELF
>TRBV7-2|TRBJ1-4
ASSPANEKLF
>TRBV3-1/TRBV3-2|TRBJ1-1
ASSQAQGGSKAF
>TRBV19|TRBJ1-5
ASSTGGNQPQH
>TRBV28|TRBJ2-1
ASSFQTGRYYNEQF
>TRBV18|TRBJ1-2
ASSVGQILGYT
>TRBV7-9|TRBJ1-4
ASSLGTGGSREKLF
>TRBV30|TRBJ2-1
AWRLGGGNEQF
>TRBV30|TRBJ2-3
AWSVQDTQY
>TRBV5-1|TRBJ2-3
ASSLAPQAGTDTQY
>TRBV7-8|TRBJ2-3
ASSGGLTDTQY